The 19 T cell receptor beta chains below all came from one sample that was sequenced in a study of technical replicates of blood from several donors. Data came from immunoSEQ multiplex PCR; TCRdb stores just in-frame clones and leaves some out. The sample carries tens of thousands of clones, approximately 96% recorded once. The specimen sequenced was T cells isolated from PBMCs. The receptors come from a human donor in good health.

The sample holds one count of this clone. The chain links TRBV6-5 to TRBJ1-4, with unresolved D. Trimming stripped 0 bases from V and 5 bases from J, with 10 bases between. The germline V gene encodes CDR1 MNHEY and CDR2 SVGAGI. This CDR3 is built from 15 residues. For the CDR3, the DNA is TGTGCCAGCAGTTACTCGAATAACGGGAATGAAAAACTGTTTTTT. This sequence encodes CASSYSNNGNEKLFF.

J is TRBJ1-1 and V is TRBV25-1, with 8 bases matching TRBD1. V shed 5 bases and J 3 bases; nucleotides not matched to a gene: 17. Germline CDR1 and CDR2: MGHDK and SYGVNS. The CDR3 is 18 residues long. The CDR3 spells CASSSRTGTVRSDTEAFF. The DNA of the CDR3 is TGTGCCAGCAGTTCGCGGACAGGGACAGTAAGATCGGACACTGAAGCTTTCTTT. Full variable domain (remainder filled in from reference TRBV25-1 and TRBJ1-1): EADIYQTPRYLVIGTGKKITLECSQTMGHDKMYWYQQDPGMELHLIHYSYGVNSTEKGDLSSESTVSRIRTEHFPLTLESARPSHTSQYLCASSSRTGTVRSDTEAFFGQGTRLTVV.

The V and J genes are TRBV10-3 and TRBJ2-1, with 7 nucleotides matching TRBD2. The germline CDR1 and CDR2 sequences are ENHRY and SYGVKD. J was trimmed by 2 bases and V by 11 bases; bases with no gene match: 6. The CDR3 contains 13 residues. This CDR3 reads CAAGTMTYNEQFF. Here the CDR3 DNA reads TGTGCCGCGGGGACTATGACCTACAATGAGCAGTTCTTC.

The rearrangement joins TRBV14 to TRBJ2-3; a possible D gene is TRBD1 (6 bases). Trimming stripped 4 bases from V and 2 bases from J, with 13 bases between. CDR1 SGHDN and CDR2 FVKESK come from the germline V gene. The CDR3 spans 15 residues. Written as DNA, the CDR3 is TGTGCCAGCAGCCTGAACCGGGACATCACAGATACGCAGTATTTT. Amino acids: CASSLNRDITDTQYF.

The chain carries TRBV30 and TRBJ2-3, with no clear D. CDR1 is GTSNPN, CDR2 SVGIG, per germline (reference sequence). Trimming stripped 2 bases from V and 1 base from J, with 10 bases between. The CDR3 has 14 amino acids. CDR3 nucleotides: TGTGCCTGGAGTATGGTAGCTCGCACAGATACGCAGTATTTT. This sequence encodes CAWSMVARTDTQYF.

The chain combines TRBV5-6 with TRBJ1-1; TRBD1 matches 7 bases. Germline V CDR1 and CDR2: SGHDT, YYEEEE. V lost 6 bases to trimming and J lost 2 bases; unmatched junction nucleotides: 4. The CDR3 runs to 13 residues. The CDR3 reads CASKEGANTEAFF. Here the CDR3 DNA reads TGTGCCAGCAAAGAGGGGGCAAACACTGAAGCTTTCTTT.

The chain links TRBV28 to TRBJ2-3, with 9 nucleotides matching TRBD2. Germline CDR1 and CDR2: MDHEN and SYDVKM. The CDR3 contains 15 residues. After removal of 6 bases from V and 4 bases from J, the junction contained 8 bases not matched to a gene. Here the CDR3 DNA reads TGTGCCAGCAGCCCAACGGGACTAGCCGCAGATACGCAGTATTTT. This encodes CASSPTGLAADTQYF.

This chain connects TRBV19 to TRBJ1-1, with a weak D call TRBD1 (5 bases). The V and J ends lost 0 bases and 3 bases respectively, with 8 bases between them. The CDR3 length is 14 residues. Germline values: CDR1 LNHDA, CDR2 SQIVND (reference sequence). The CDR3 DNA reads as TGTGCCAGTAGTATAGAAGCAGGGTACACTGAAGCTTTCTTT. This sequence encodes CASSIEAGYTEAFF.

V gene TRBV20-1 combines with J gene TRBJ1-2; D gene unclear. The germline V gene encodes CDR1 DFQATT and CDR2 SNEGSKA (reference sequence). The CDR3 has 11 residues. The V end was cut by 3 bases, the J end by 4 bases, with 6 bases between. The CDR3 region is CSARVAYGYTF. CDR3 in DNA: TGCAGTGCTAGGGTGGCCTATGGCTACACCTTC.

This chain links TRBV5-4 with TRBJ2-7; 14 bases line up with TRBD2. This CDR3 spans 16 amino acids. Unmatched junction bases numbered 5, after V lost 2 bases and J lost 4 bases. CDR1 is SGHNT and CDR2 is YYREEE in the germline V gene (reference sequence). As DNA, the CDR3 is TGTGCCAGCAGCTTCGGGACTAGCGGGAGTAGGTACGAGCAGTACTTC. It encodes CASSFGTSGSRYEQYF. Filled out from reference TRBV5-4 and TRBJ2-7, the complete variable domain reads ETGVTQSPTHLIKTRGQQVTLRCSSQSGHNTVSWYQQALGQGPQFIFQYYREEENGRGNFPPRFSGLQFPNYSSELNVNALELDDSALYLCASSFGTSGSRYEQYFGPGTRLTVT.

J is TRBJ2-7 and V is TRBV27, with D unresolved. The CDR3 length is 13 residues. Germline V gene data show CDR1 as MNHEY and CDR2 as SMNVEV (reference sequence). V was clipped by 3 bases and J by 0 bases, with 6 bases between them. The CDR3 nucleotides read TGTGCCAGCAGTTTGGCACACTCCTACGAGCAGTACTTC. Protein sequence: CASSLAHSYEQYF.

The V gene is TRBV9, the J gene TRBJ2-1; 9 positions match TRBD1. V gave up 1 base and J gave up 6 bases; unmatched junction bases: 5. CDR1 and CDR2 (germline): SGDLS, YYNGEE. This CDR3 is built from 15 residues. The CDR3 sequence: CASSVRDRVGNEQFF. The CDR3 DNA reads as TGTGCCAGCAGCGTACGGGACAGGGTTGGCAATGAGCAGTTCTTC.

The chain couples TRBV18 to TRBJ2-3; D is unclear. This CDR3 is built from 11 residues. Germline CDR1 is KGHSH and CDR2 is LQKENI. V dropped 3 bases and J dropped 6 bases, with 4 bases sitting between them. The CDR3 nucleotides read TGTGCCAGCTCACCCATGGATACGCAGTATTTT. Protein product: CASSPMDTQYF. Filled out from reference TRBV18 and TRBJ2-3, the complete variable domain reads NAGVMQNPRHLVRRRGQEARLRCSPMKGHSHVYWYRQLPEEGLKFMVYLQKENIIDESGMPKERFSAEFPKEGPSILRIQQVVRGDSAAYFCASSPMDTQYFGPGTRLTVL.

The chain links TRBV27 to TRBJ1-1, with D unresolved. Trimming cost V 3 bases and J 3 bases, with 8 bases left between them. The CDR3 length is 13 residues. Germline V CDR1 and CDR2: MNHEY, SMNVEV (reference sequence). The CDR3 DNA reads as TGTGCCAGCAGTTTTGGCAGGCACACTGAAGCTTTCTTT. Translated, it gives CASSFGRHTEAFF.

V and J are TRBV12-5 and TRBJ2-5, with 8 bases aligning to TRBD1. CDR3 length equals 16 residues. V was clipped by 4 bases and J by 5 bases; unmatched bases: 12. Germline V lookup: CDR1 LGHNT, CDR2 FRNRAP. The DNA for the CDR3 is TGTGCTAGTGGTTCTCCAGTCCCGGGACAGGTTGAGACCCAGTACTTC. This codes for CASGSPVPGQVETQYF.

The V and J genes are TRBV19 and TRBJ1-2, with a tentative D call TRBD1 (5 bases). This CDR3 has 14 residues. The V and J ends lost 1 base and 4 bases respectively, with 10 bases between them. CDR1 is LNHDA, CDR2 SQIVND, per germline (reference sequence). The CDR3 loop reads CASSIASTGYGYTF. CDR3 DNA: TGTGCCAGTAGTATAGCTTCAACAGGCTATGGCTACACCTTC.

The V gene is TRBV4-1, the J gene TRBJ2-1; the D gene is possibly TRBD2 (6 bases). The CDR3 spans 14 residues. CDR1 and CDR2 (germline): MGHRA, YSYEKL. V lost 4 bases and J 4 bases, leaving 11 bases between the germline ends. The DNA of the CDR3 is TGCGCCAGCAGCCGGGTAGCGGATTACAATGAGCAGTTCTTC. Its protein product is CASSRVADYNEQFF.

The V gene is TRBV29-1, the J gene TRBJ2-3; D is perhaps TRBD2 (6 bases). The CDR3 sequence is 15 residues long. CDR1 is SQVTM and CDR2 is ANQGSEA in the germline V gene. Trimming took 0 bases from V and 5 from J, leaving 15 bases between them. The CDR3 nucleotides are TGCAGCGTTGAAGATCCACGGGAGTGGATAGATACGCAGTATTTT. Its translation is CSVEDPREWIDTQYF.

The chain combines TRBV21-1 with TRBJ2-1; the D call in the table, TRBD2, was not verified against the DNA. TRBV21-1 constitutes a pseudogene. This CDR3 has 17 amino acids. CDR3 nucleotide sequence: TGTGCCAGCAGCAGAAGCCGGACTAGCGTCTCCTACAATGAGCAGTTCTTC. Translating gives CASSRSRTSVSYNEQFF.